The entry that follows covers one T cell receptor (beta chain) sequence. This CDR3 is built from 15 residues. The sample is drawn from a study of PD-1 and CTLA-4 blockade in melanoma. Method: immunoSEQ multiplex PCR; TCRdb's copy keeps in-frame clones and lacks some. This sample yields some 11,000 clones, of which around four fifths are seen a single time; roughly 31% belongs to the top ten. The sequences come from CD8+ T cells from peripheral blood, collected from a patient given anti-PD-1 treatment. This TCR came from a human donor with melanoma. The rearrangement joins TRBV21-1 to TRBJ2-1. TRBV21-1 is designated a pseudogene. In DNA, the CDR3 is TGTGCCAGCAGCGGCAGGGAGAGCTCCTACAATGAGCAGTTCTTC. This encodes CASSGRESSYNEQFF.